The next 10 T cell receptor beta chains were all read from a single sample in a study of T cell responses to AZD1222 COVID-19 vaccine. Sequencing was performed with immunoSEQ multiplex PCR; in TCRdb, only in-frame clones are kept and a portion is missing. Here the sample spans 150,000 to 200,000 clones, roughly 88% being singletons. The starting material was peripheral blood, obtained on day 0 of AZD1222 vaccination. The receptors derive from an adult in good health.

This clone was detected only once. J is TRBJ2-2 and V is TRBV6-2 or TRBV6-3; D not certain. The CDR3 length is 12 residues. CDR1 and CDR2 (germline): MNHEY, SVGEGT. V dropped 4 bases and J dropped 9 bases, with 9 bases sitting between them. The CDR3 nucleotides are TGTGCCAGCAGTTCGTTCCCCAGGGAGCTGTTTTTT. It is translated as CASSSFPRELFF.

The V gene is TRBV18, the J gene TRBJ1-1, with 10 bases identical to TRBD1. The CDR3 has 13 residues. Trimming took 6 bases from V and 3 from J; bases not matched to a gene: 1. Germline V gene lookup returns CDR1 KGHSH and CDR2 LQKENI. The CDR3 region is CASSGTGDTEAFF. The CDR3 DNA reads as TGTGCCAGCTCCGGGACAGGGGACACTGAAGCTTTCTTT. The complete variable domain, with remaining parts taken from reference TRBV18 and TRBJ1-1, reads NAGVMQNPRHLVRRRGQEARLRCSPMKGHSHVYWYRQLPEEGLKFMVYLQKENIIDESGMPKERFSAEFPKEGPSILRIQQVVRGDSAAYFCASSGTGDTEAFFGQGTRLTVV.

CDR3 sequence reads: CASSLRDRGRESPLHF. DNA of the CDR3: TGTGCCAGCAGCCTTAGGGACAGGGGGCGGGAATCACCCCTCCACTTT. The chain recombines TRBV7-8 with TRBJ1-6; 12 bases are a match to TRBD1. Germline CDR1 SGHVS, CDR2 FQNEAQ. V was clipped by 5 bases and J by 10 bases; unmatched bases: 9. CDR3 size: 16 residues.

The chain uses TRBV24-1 and TRBJ1-2; D perhaps matches TRBD1 (5 bases). Trimming took 0 bases from V and 4 from J, leaving 8 bases between them. The CDR3 has 14 residues. Germline V gene lookup returns CDR1 KGHDR and CDR2 SFDVKD. CDR3 protein: CATSDLGGSYGYTF. In DNA, the CDR3 is TGTGCCACCAGTGATTTGGGGGGGAGCTATGGCTACACCTTC.

The V call is TRBV18, the J call TRBJ1-1; perhaps TRBD1 as D (6 bases). The CDR3 is 12 residues long. The V and J ends lost 5 bases and 6 bases respectively, with 10 bases between them. In germline, CDR1 is KGHSH, CDR2 LQKENI. For the CDR3, the DNA is TGTGCCAGCTCAGCGGGACAAGCTGAAGCTTTCTTT. It yields the protein CASSAGQAEAFF.

V gene TRBV5-8 combines with J gene TRBJ2-5; no clear D gene. Trimming took 3 bases from V and 7 from J, leaving 16 bases between them. CDR1 is SGHTS and CDR2 is YDEGEE in the germline V gene. CDR3 length equals 14 residues. The CDR3 spells CASSYGRVRPTQYF. The CDR3 DNA follows: TGTGCCAGCAGCTATGGACGAGTGAGGCCGACCCAGTACTTC.

The chain recombines TRBV5-1 with TRBJ1-1, with 8 positions matching TRBD1. CDR1 is SGHRS, CDR2 YFSETQ, per germline. This CDR3 spans 14 amino acids. The trim removed 4 bases at V and 1 base at J, leaving 3 bases unmatched. CDR3 amino acids: CASSQQGGNTEAFF. CDR3 bases: TGCGCCAGCAGCCAACAGGGGGGGAACACTGAAGCTTTCTTT.

The chain joins TRBV29-1 to TRBJ1-2; D is unclear. Trimming left V 1 base short and J 4 bases short, with 4 bases between. The CDR3 runs to 11 residues. CDR1 and CDR2 from the germline V gene are SQVTM and ANQGSEA. CDR3 protein: CSVEGGYGYTF. The CDR3 coding sequence is TGCAGCGTTGAAGGCGGCTATGGCTACACCTTC.

This clone has only one observation. The J gene is TRBJ1-2, the V gene TRBV9, with D perhaps matching TRBD1 (5 bases). Germline values: CDR1 SGDLS, CDR2 YYNGEE. Trimming took off 4 bases at V and 4 bases at J, with 11 bases between the two ends. The CDR3 sequence is 13 residues long. The CDR3 reads CASSQSGLYGYTF. The CDR3 region has the DNA TGTGCCAGCAGCCAATCGGGACTCTATGGCTACACCTTC.

The CDR3 loop is CASSWGGGRRMNTEAFF. CDR3 DNA: TGTGCCAGCAGCTGGGGAGGGGGGCGCAGGATGAACACTGAAGCTTTCTTT. The rearrangement links TRBV5-6 to TRBJ1-1, with D tentatively TRBD1 (6 bases). The V gene lost 3 bases and the J gene lost 0 bases, with 18 bases spanning the gap. The CDR3 has 17 amino acids. From germline, CDR1 is SGHDT and CDR2 YYEEEE.